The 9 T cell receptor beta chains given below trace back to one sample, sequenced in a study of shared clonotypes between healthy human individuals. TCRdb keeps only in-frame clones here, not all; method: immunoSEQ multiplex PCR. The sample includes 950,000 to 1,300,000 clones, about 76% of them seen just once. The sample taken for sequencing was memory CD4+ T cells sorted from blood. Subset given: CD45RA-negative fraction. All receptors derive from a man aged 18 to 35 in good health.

CDR3 protein: CASSSSNSGNTIYF. The CDR3 DNA reads as TGTGCCAGCAGCTCATCGAACTCTGGAAACACCATATATTTT. The chain couples TRBV7-9 to TRBJ1-3; D is undetermined. This CDR3 comprises 14 residues. The V gene's germline CDR1 is SEHNR and CDR2 FQNEAQ (reference sequence). The ends were cut back, 4 bases at V and 0 bases at J, with 7 bases in the middle.

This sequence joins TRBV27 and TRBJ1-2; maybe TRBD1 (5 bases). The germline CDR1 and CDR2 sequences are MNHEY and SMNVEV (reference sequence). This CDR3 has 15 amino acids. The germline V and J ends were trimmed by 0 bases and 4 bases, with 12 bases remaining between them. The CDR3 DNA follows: TGTGCCAGCAGTTTATCTCTAGGGGTAGGCTATGGCTACACCTTC. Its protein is CASSLSLGVGYGYTF.

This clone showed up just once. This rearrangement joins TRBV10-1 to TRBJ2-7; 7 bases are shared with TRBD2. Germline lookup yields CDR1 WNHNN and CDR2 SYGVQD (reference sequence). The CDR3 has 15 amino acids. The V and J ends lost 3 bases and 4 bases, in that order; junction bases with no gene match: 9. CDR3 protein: CASSDPTSSGYEQYF. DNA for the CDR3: TGCGCCAGCAGTGACCCGACTAGCTCGGGGTACGAGCAGTACTTC.

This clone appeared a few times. CDR3 residues: CASSKDPDRREQYF. Written as DNA, the CDR3 is TGTGCCAGCAGCAAAGACCCGGACAGACGCGAGCAGTACTTC. This sequence joins TRBV9 and TRBJ2-7; TRBD1 is a possible D gene (6 bases). Germline CDR1 SGDLS, CDR2 YYNGEE. The CDR3 length is 14 residues. The V end was cut by 4 bases, the J end by 6 bases, with 17 bases between.

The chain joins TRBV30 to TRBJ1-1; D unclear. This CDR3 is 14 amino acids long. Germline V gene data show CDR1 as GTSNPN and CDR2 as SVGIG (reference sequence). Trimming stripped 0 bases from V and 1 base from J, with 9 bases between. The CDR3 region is CAWSVGRKNTEAFF. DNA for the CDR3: TGTGCCTGGAGTGTTGGACGAAAGAACACTGAAGCTTTCTTT.

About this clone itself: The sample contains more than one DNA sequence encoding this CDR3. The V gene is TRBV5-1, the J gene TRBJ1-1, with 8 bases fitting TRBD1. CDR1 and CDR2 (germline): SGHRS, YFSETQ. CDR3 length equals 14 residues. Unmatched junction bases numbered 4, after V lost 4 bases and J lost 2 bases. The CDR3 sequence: CASSSTGGNTEAFF. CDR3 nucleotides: TGCGCCAGCAGCAGCACAGGGGGAAACACTGAAGCTTTCTTT.

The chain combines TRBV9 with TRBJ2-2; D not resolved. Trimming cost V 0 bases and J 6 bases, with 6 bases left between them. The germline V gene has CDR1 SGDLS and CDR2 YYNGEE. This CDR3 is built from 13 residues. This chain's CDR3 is CASSVEQSGELFF. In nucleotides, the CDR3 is TGTGCCAGCAGCGTAGAACAGTCCGGGGAGCTGTTTTTT.

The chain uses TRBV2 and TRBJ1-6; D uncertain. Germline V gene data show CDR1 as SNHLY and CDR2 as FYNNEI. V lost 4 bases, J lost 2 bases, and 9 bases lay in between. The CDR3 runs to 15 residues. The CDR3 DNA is TGTGCCAGCAGTGTTAAGATCACCTATAATTCACCCCTCCACTTT. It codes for CASSVKITYNSPLHF.

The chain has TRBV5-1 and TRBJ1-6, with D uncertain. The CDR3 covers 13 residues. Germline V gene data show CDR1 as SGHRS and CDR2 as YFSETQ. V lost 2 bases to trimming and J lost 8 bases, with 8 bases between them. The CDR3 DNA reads TGCGCCAGCAGCTTTGGATCAGATTCACCCCTCCACTTT. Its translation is CASSFGSDSPLHF.